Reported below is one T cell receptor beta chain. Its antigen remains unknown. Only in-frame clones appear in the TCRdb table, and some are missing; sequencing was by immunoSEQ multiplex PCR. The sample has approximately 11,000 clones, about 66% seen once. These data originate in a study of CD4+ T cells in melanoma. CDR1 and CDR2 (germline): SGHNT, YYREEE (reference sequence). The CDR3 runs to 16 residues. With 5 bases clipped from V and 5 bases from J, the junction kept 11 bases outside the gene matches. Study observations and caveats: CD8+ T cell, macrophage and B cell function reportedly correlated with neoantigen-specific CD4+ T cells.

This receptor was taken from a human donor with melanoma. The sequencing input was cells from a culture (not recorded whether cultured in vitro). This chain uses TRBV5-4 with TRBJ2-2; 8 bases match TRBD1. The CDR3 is CASRPGRGRETGELFF. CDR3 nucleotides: TGTGCCAGCAGGCCCGGCAGGGGGCGAGAGACCGGGGAGCTGTTTTTT.